This record concerns one T cell receptor beta chain sequence. This record comes from a study of blood T cell repertoires in COVID-19. In the study overall: Whether acute or convalescent, the COVID-19 samples came from the United States, Italy and Spain. From T cells, B-cell-depleted T cells, or PBMCs came the material, which was cDNA or gDNA.

Profiled with immunoSEQ multiplex PCR; TCRdb holds only in-frame clones, not every one. This table has over 15,000 clones, 81% appearing once. V was clipped by 4 bases and J by 3 bases, with 9 bases between them. The CDR3 runs to 13 residues. The germline V gene encodes CDR1 SGHRS and CDR2 YFSETQ. Sequencing was performed on peripheral blood. The receptor was derived from a middle-aged man with active or convalescent COVID-19. This sequence joins TRBV5-1 and TRBJ2-3; D gene unclear. The CDR3 DNA follows: TGCGCCAGCAGCCCCCAGGCTACAGATACGCAGTATTTT. It yields the protein CASSPQATDTQYF.